A single count supports the clone carrying this T cell receptor beta chain. Its antigen is unknown. Processed graft tissue released its intraepithelial and lamina propria lymphocytes. This specimen belongs to a study of graft-versus-host responses after intestinal transplantation. Looking at the study overall: All of the recipients had induction that used anti-thymocyte globulin, then tacrolimus and steroids for approximately 3 years.

Data came from immunoSEQ multiplex PCR; TCRdb stores just in-frame clones and leaves some out. This table has about 15,000 clones, roughly 74% appearing once. V shed 1 base and J shed 4 bases, with 8 bases lying between them. The CDR3 loop spans 15 amino acids. Germline assignment: CDR1 LGHNA and CDR2 YNFKEQ. Study results and caveats: Recipient-marrow GvH clones were detected, some having first appeared in ileum or blood.

The source is a human patient who received an intestinal transplant, so some T cells may come from the graft donor. This material consisted of ileum tissue, taken 14 days after transplant. The J gene is TRBJ1-6, the V gene TRBV4-2; D remains ambiguous. CDR3 protein: CASSQVGGYNSPLHF. The CDR3 nucleotides read TGTGCCAGCAGCCAAGTCGGAGGTTATAATTCACCCCTCCACTTT.